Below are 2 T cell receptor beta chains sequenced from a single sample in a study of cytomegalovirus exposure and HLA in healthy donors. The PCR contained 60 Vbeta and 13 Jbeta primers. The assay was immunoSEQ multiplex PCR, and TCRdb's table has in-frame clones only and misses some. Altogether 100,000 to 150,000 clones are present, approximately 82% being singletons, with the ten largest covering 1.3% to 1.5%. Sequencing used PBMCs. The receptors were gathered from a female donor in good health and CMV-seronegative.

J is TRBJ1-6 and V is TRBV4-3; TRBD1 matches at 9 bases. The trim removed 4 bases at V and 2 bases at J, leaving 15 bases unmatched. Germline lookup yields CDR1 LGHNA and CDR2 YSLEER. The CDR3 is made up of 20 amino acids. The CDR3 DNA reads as TGCGCCAGCAGCCGGATGCATACCGGGACAGGGAGCACCTATAATTCACCCCTCCACTTT. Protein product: CASSRMHTGTGSTYNSPLHF.

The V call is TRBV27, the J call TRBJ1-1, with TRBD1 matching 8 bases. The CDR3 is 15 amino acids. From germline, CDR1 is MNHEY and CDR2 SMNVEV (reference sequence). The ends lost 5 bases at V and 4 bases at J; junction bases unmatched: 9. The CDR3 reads CASSPRTGMGTEAFF. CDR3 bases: TGTGCCAGCAGTCCACGGACAGGGATGGGCACTGAAGCTTTCTTT.